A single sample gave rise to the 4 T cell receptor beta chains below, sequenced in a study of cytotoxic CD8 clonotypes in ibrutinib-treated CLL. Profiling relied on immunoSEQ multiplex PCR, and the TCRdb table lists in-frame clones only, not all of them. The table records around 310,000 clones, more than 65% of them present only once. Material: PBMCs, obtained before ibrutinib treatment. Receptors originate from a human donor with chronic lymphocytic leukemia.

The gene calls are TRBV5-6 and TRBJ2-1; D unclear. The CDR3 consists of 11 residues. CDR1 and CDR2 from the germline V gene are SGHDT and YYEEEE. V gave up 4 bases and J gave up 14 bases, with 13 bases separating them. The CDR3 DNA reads TGTGCCAGCAGCGCTCTTTCGAAGGAGTTCTTC. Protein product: CASSALSKEFF.

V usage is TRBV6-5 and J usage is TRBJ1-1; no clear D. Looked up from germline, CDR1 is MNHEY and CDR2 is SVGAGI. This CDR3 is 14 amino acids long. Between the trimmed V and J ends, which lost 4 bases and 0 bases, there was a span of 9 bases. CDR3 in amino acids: CASSSWALNTEAFF. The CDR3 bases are TGTGCCAGCAGTTCCTGGGCTTTGAACACTGAAGCTTTCTTT.

The CDR3 nucleotides are TGTGCCAGCTCACCGGCAGGGGGGACCAACTATGGCTACACCTTC. This translates into CASSPAGGTNYGYTF. V is TRBV18 and J is TRBJ1-2; 7 nucleotides match TRBD1. The CDR3 extends over 15 amino acids. Germline CDR1 and CDR2: KGHSH and LQKENI. The V gene end was trimmed by 3 bases and the J gene end by 2 bases; junction bases not matched to a gene: 6.

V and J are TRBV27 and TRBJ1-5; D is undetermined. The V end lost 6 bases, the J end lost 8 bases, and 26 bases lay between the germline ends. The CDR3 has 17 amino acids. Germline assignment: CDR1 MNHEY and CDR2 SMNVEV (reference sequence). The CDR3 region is CASRQSSGQRNTKPQHF. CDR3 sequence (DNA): TGTGCCAGCAGGCAGTCAAGTGGGCAACGGAACACCAAGCCCCAGCATTTT.